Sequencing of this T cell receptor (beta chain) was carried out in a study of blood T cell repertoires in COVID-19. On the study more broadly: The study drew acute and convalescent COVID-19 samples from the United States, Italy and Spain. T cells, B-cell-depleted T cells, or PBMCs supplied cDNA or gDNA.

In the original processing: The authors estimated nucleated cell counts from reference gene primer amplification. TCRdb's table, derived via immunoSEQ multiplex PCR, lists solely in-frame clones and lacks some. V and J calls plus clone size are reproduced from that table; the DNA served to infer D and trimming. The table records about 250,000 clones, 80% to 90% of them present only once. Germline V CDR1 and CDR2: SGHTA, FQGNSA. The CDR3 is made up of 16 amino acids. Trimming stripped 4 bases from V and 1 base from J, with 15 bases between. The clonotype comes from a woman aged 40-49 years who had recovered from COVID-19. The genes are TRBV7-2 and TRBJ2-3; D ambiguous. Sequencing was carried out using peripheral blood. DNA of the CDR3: TGTGCCAGCAGCTCCCTAAAAAAAATAGGCACAGATACGCAGTATTTT. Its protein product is CASSSLKKIGTDTQYF.